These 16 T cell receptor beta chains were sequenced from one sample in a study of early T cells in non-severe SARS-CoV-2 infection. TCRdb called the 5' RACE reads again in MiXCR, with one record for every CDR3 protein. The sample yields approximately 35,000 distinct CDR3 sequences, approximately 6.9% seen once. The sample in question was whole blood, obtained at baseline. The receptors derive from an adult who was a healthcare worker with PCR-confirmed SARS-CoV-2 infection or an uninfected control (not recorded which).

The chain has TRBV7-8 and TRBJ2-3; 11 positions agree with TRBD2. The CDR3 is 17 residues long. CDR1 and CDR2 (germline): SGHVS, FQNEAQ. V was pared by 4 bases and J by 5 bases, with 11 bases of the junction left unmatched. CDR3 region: CASSSQKDSGRGDTQYF. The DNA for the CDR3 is TGTGCCAGCAGCTCCCAGAAAGATAGCGGGAGGGGAGATACGCAGTATTTT.

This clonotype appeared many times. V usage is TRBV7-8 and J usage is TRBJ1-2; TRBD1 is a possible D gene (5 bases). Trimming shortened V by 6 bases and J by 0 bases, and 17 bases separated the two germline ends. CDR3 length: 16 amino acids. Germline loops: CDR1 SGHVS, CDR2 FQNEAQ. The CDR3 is CASSSGTAHSNYGYTF. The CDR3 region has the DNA TGTGCCAGCAGTTCCGGGACCGCTCATTCTAACTATGGCTACACCTTC.

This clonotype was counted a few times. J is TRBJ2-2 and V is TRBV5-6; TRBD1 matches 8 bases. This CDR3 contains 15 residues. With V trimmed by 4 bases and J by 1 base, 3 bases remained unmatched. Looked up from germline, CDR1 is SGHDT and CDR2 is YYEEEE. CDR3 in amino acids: CASSEDRVNTGELFF. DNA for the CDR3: TGTGCCAGCAGCGAGGACAGGGTGAACACCGGGGAGCTGTTTTTT.

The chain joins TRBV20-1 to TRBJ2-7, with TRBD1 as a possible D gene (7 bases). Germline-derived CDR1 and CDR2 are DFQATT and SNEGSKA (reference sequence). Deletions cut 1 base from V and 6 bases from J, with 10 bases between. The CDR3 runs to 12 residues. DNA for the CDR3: TGCAGTGCTAGAGGACAGGGAGGCGAGCAGTACTTC. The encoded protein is CSARGQGGEQYF.

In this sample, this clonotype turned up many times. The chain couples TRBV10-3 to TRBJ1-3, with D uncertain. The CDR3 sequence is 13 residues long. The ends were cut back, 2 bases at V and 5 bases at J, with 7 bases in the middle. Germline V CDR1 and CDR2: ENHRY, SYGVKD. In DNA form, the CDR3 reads TGTGCCATCAGTGAGAGGTTACGAAACACCATATATTTT. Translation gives CAISERLRNTIYF.

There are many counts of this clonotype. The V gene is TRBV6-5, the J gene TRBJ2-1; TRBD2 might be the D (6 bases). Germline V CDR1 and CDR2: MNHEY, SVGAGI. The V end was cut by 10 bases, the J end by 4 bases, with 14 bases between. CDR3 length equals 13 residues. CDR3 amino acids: CATFSGTYNEQFF. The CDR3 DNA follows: TGTGCCACCTTTAGCGGAACTTACAATGAGCAGTTCTTC.

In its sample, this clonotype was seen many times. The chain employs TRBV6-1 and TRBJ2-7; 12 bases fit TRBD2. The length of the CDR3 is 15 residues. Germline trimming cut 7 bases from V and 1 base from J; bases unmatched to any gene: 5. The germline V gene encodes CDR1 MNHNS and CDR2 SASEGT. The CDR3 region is CASMRGLAGSYEQYV. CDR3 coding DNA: TGTGCCAGCATGAGGGGACTAGCGGGTTCCTACGAGCAGTACGTC.

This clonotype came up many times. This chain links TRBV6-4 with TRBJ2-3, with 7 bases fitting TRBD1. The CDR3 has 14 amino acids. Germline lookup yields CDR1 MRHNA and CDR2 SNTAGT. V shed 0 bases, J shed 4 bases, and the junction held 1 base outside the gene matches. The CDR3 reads CASSDSQGADTQYF. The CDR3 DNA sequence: TGTGCCAGCAGTGACTCGCAGGGGGCAGATACGCAGTATTTT.

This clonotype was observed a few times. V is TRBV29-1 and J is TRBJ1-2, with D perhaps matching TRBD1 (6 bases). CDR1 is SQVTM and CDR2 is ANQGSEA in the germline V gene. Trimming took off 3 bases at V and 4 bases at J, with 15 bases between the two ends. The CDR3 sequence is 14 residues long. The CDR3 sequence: CSVDGRGAGYGYTF. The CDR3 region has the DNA TGCAGCGTTGATGGCCGGGGGGCCGGCTATGGCTACACCTTC.

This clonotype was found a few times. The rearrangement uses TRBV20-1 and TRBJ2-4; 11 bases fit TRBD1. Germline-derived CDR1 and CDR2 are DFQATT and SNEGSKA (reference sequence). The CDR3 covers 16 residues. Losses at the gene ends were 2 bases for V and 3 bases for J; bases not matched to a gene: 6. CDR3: CSARQRTGGGKNIQYF. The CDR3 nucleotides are TGCAGTGCTAGACAGCGGACAGGGGGCGGCAAAAACATTCAGTACTTC.

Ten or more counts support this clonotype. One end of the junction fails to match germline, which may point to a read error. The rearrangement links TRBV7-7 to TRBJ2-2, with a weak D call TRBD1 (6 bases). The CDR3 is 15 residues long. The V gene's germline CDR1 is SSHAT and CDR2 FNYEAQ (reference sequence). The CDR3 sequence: CASSLYPQGTGELFF. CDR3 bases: TGTGCTAGCAGCTTATACCCGCAGGGGACCGGGGAGCTGTTTTTT. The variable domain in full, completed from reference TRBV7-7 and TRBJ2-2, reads GAGVSQSPRYKVTKRGQDVTLRCDPISSHATLYWYQQALGQGPEFLTYFNYEAQPDKSGLPSDRFSAERPEGSISTLTIQRTEQRDSAMYRCASSLYPQGTGELFFGEGSRLTVL.

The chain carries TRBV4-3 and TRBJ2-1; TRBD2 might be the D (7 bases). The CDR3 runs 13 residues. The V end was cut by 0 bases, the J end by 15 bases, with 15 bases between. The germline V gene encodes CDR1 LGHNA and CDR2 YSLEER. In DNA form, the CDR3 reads TGCGCCAGCAGCCAAGATCAGGGGACTATCGGGTTCTTC. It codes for CASSQDQGTIGFF.

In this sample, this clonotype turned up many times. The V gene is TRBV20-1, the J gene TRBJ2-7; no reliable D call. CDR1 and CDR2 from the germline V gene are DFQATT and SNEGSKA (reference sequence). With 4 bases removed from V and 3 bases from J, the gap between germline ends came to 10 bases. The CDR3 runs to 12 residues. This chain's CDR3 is CSAKGNCYEQYV. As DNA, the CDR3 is TGCAGTGCTAAAGGGAACTGCTACGAGCAGTACGTC.

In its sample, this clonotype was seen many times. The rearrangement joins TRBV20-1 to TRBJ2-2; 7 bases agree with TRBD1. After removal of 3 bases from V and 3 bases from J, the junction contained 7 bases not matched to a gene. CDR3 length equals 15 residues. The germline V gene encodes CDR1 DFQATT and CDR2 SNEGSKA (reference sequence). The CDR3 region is CSASGQAAYTGELFF. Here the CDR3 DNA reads TGCAGTGCTAGTGGACAGGCCGCTTACACCGGGGAGCTGTTTTTT.

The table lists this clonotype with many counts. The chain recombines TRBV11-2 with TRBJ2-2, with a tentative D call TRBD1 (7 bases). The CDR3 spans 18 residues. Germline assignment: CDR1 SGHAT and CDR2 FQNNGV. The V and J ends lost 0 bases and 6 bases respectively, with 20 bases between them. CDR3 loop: CASSLDWGQRAFPGELFF. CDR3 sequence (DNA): TGTGCCAGCAGCTTAGATTGGGGACAGCGGGCCTTCCCCGGGGAGCTGTTTTTT.

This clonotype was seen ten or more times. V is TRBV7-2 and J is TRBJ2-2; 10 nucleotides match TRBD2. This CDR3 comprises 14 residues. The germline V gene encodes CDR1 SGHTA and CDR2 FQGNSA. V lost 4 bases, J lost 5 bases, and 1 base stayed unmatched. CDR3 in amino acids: CASSSGLATGELFF. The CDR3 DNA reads TGTGCCAGCAGCTCGGGACTAGCGACCGGGGAGCTGTTTTTT.